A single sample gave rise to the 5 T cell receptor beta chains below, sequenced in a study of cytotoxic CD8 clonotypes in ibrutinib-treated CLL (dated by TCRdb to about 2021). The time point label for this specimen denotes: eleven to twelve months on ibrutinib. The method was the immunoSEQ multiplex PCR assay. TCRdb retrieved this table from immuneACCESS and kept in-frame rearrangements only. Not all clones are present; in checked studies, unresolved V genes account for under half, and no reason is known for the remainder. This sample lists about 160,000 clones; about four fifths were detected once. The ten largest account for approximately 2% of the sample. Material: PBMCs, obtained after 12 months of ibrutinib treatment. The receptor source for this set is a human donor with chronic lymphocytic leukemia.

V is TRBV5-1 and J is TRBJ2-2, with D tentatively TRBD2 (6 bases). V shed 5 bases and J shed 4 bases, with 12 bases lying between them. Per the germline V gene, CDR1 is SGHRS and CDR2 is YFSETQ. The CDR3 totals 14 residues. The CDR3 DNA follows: TGCGCCAGCAGGCGGGGTGGTAGCACCGGGGAGCTGTTTTTT. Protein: CASRRGGSTGELFF.

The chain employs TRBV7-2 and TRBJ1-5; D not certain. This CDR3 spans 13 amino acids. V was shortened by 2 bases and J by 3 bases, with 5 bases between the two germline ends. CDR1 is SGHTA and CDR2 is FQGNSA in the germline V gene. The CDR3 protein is CASSLRVNQPQHF. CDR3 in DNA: TGTGCCAGCAGCTTACGGGTCAATCAGCCCCAGCATTTT.

The CDR3 sequence is CASSAERDRECNEQFF. Written as DNA, the CDR3 is TGTGCCAGCAGCGCTGAACGGGACAGGGAGTGCAATGAGCAGTTCTTC. V gene TRBV21-1 combines with J gene TRBJ2-1; the table names TRBD1, a call not compared with the DNA. TRBV21-1 is assigned pseudogene status. The CDR3 is 16 residues long.

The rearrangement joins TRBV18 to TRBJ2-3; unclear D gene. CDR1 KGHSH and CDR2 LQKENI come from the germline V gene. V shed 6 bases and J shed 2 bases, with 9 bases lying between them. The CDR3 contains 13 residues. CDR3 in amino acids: CASSPRPTDTQYF. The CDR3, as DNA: TGTGCCAGCTCCCCTAGACCCACAGATACGCAGTATTTT. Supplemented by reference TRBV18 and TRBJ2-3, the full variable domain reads NAGVMQNPRHLVRRRGQEARLRCSPMKGHSHVYWYRQLPEEGLKFMVYLQKENIIDESGMPKERFSAEFPKEGPSILRIQQVVRGDSAAYFCASSPRPTDTQYFGPGTRLTVL.

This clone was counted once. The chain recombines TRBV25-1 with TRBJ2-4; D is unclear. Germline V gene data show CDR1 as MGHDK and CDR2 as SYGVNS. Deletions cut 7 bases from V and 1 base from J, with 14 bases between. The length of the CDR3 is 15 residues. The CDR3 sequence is CASTSSNWAKNIQYF. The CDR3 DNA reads TGTGCCAGCACCTCATCGAATTGGGCCAAAAACATTCAGTACTTC. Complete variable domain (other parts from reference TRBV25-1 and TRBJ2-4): EADIYQTPRYLVIGTGKKITLECSQTMGHDKMYWYQQDPGMELHLIHYSYGVNSTEKGDLSSESTVSRIRTEHFPLTLESARPSHTSQYLCASTSSNWAKNIQYFGAGTRLSVL.